The clone carrying this TCR delta chain has a handful of counts. Its antigen is currently unknown. This same CDR3 is encoded by further DNA sequences in the sample. These data belong to a study of Vδ1+ human thymocytes. General observations from the study: Thymic TRG and TRD repertoires appeared highly polyclonal. Unlike peripheral blood Vdelta1+ controls, thymic delta-chain sequences included about 20% Vdelta2 and few Vdelta3. The authors advised highly purified populations and single-cell validation.

The template was reverse-transcribed extracted RNA. CDR3 amplicons came from multiplex PCR with pooled V-gene forward and constant-region reverse primers. TCRdb made new clone calls on the multiplex PCR reads using CATT. The repertoire holds 21,000 or so delta-chain clones, roughly 8% seen once, with 0.75% to 1% in the top ten. V was clipped by 1 base and J by 0 bases; unmatched bases: 10. The CDR3 has 18 amino acids. Looked up from germline, CDR1 is TSWWSYY and CDR2 is QGS. V and J are TRDV1 and TRDJ1; TRDD3 aligns across 8 bases. This TCR derives from a child under two years old who had congenital heart surgery. Sequences were obtained from Vdelta1+ gamma-delta thymocytes from the thymus. Subset: FACS-sorted CD3+ TCRalphabeta- TCRVdelta1+ TCRVdelta2- thymocytes. The CDR3: CALGEPTSPGGHTDKLIF. CDR3 DNA: TGTGCTCTTGGGGAACCTACTTCCCCTGGGGGACACACCGATAAACTCATCTTT.